The present entry profiles one T cell receptor (beta chain) with its context. No antigen is known for it. This sample is part of a study of cytomegalovirus exposure and HLA in healthy donors. Background on the study: Counted in an early data release were about 85 million unique TCRs from HLA-typed donors. Out of approximately 400 genotyped donors, about 76% belonged to the Caucasian-associated ancestry cluster.

In the PCR, 60 Vbeta and 13 Jbeta primers were used. Assay used: immunoSEQ multiplex PCR; TCRdb lists only in-frame clones, some missing. The data contain 200,000 to 250,000 clones, about 89% of them singletons. Study-level points and caveats: Solely CMV serostatus was available to characterize immune exposure.

Germline V CDR1 and CDR2: MGHDK, SYGVNS. V was clipped by 8 bases and J by 0 bases, with 14 bases between them. CDR3 length: 15 amino acids. Sample: PBMCs. The V and J genes are TRBV25-1 and TRBJ1-5; possibly TRBD1 for D (6 bases). This sequence originates from a woman aged 18-29 years in good health and CMV-seronegative. The CDR3 region has the DNA TGTGCCAGCGGCGAGGACAGTTATAGCAATCAGCCCCAGCATTTT. Amino acids: CASGEDSYSNQPQHF.